The rows below give T cell receptor beta chains drawn from one sample of a study of shared clonotypes between healthy human individuals. Clones were sequenced by immunoSEQ multiplex PCR, and TCRdb holds only the in-frame ones, with some missing. Here the sample spans 100,000 to 120,000 clones, around two thirds being singletons. Sequenced input: memory CD8+ T cells sorted from blood. All receptors derive from a woman aged 25 to 45 in good health. Each CDR3 is given with its conserved first and last residue. The D gene is left open where the match is weak. Rows give clone size only sometimes, using once, few, many, or a class for an expanded clone.

j_call	v_call	d_call	clone_size	cdr3_aa	cdr3_nt
TRBJ2-1	TRBV4-1	-	-	CASSRLLQGEQFF	TGCGCCAGCAGCCGCCTTCTCCAGGGTGAGCAGTTCTTC
TRBJ2-7	TRBV6-5	TRBD1	-	CASRIRDRGSYEQYF	TGTGCCAGCAGGATCCGGGACAGGGGATCCTACGAGCAGTACTTC
TRBJ2-7	TRBV28	TRBD2	-	CASSSLLWREASYEQYF	TGTGCCAGCAGTTCCTTACTTTGGCGGGAGGCCTCCTACGAGCAGTACTTC
TRBJ2-1	TRBV5-1	TRBD1	-	CASSDYRGLYNEQFF	TGCGCCAGCAGCGACTACAGGGGCCTCTACAATGAGCAGTTCTTC
TRBJ2-2	TRBV18	-	-	CASSPRRVYTGELFF	TGTGCCAGCTCACCACGGAGGGTATACACCGGGGAGCTGTTTTTT
TRBJ1-2	TRBV1	-	-	CTSSRCCLRKTYGYTF	TGCACCAGCAGTCGCTGCTGTTTGCGAAAGACCTATGGCTACACCTTC
TRBJ2-6	TRBV7-2	-	many	CASSRPGAGANVLTF	TGTGCCAGCAGCCGCCCAGGGGCTGGGGCCAACGTCCTGACTTTC
TRBJ2-1	TRBV7-8	TRBD2	-	CASSLASAGGPDEQFF	TGTGCCAGCAGCTTAGCCTCCGCGGGAGGGCCGGATGAGCAGTTCTTC
TRBJ1-5	TRBV21-1	-	few	CASSKGQNYQPQHF	TGTGCCAGCAGCAAAGGGCAGAACTATCAGCCCCAGCATTTT
TRBJ1-2	TRBV30	-	many	CAWTSAAQGYTF	TGTGCCTGGACTTCCGCGGCGCAGGGCTACACCTTC
TRBJ2-2	TRBV6-5	-	few	CASSYPRGGGELFF	TGTGCCAGCAGTTATCCCAGGGGTGGCGGGGAGCTGTTTTTT
TRBJ2-2	TRBV25-1	TRBD1	-	CASSTGWETGELFF	TGTGCCAGTTCGACAGGGTGGGAGACCGGGGAGCTGTTTTTT
TRBJ2-5	TRBV25-1	-	once	CASSPGQETQYF	TGTGCCAGCAGTCCCGGCCAAGAGACCCAGTACTTC
TRBJ2-7	TRBV27	-	-	CASSLSRGHEQYF	TGTGCCAGCAGTTTATCAAGGGGCCACGAGCAGTACTTC
TRBJ2-1	TRBV7-9	-	-	CASRHNEQFF	TGTGCCAGCAGACATAATGAGCAGTTCTTC
TRBJ1-5	TRBV6-4	-	-	CASSYGQNQPQHF	TGTGCCAGCAGTTACGGGCAGAATCAGCCCCAGCATTTT
TRBJ2-7	TRBV27	-	-	CASSPGASAYEQYF	TGTGCCAGCAGCCCTGGTGCGTCTGCCTACGAGCAGTACTTC
TRBJ2-3	TRBV10-2	-	-	CASSEANTDTQYF	TGCGCCAGCAGTGAGGCGAACACAGATACGCAGTATTTT
TRBJ2-7	TRBV28	TRBD1	-	CASSLQGTGLYEQYF	TGTGCCAGCAGTTTACAAGGGACAGGGCTCTACGAGCAGTACTTC
TRBJ2-3	TRBV7-3	-	-	CASSPAVGFTDTQYF	TGTGCCAGCAGCCCGGCGGTGGGGTTTACAGATACGCAGTATTTT
TRBJ2-7	TRBV28	-	-	CASSLRGWAYEQYF	TGTGCCAGCAGCCTCAGGGGTTGGGCCTACGAGCAGTACTTC
TRBJ1-3	TRBV29-1	-	-	CSVDHGRSGNTIYF	TGCAGCGTTGATCACGGGCGATCTGGAAACACCATATATTTT
TRBJ2-6	TRBV7-9	-	-	CASKFDRNSGANVLTF	TGTGCCAGCAAGTTCGACCGAAACTCTGGGGCCAACGTCCTGACTTTC
TRBJ2-2	TRBV4-1	TRBD2	-	CASSQEKGLTTGELFF	TGCGCCAGCAGCCAAGAGAAGGGACTAACGACCGGGGAGCTGTTTTTT
TRBJ2-2	TRBV11-2	TRBD2	few	CASRTSGDTGELFF	TGTGCCAGCAGGACTAGCGGGGACACCGGGGAGCTGTTTTTT
TRBJ2-7	TRBV9	TRBD2	-	CASSSSGRLDEQYF	TGTGCCAGCAGCTCCAGCGGGAGGCTCGACGAGCAGTACTTC
TRBJ1-2	TRBV6-1	-	-	CASTLGLRSGYTF	TGTGCCAGCACCCTGGGACTTCGGAGTGGCTACACCTTC
TRBJ2-7	TRBV4-1	-	-	CASSRPTGNYEQYF	TGCGCCAGCAGCCGACCGACGGGAAACTACGAGCAGTACTTC
TRBJ2-5	TRBV2	-	once	CASSGFQETQYF	TGTGCCAGCAGTGGATTTCAAGAGACCCAGTACTTC
TRBJ2-1	TRBV28	TRBD1	-	CASSFNEDRARDEQFF	TGTGCCAGCAGTTTTAACGAGGACAGGGCTAGGGATGAGCAGTTCTTC
TRBJ2-1	TRBV15	TRBD1	-	CATSGRDRDPSDEQFF	TGTGCCACCAGCGGCCGGGACAGGGACCCCTCGGATGAGCAGTTCTTC
TRBJ2-7	TRBV27	-	-	CASSLTVNSYEQYF	TGTGCCAGCAGCCTGACGGTCAACTCCTACGAGCAGTACTTC
TRBJ2-1	TRBV10-3	-	-	CAISESSVYNEQFF	TGTGCCATCAGTGAGTCCAGTGTTTACAATGAGCAGTTCTTC
TRBJ2-1	TRBV13	TRBD2	once	CASSLGVAGANYNEQFF	TGTGCCAGCAGCTTAGGCGTAGCGGGAGCAAACTACAATGAGCAGTTCTTC
TRBJ2-5	TRBV10-1	-	-	CADINLQGGPETQYF	TGCGCCGACATAAACCTTCAGGGGGGCCCGGAGACCCAGTACTTC
TRBJ2-1	TRBV11-2	TRBD1	-	CASSPTGTEIYNEQFF	TGTGCCAGCAGTCCGACCGGGACAGAAATCTACAATGAGCAGTTCTTC
TRBJ2-5	TRBV6-4	-	-	CAIVGGLKQETQYF	TGTGCCATCGTTGGGGGCCTCAAACAAGAGACCCAGTACTTC
TRBJ2-1	TRBV28	-	-	CASSFGEGSVNEQFF	-
TRBJ2-1	TRBV18	TRBD2	many	CASSPLSLAGVNEQFF	TGTGCCAGCTCACCGTTAAGCCTAGCGGGAGTCAATGAGCAGTTCTTC
TRBJ1-2	TRBV12-5	TRBD1	-	CASGPLGQGAWYTF	TGTGCTAGTGGCCCTCTCGGACAGGGGGCTTGGTACACCTTC
TRBJ1-5	TRBV27	-	-	CASSLRSANQPQHF	TGTGCCAGCAGTTTAAGGTCCGCTAATCAGCCCCAGCATTTT
TRBJ2-6	TRBV19	TRBD1	-	CASSRTGVGANVLTF	TGTGCCAGTAGTAGAACAGGGGTCGGGGCCAACGTCCTGACTTTC
TRBJ2-7	TRBV7-8	TRBD1	few	CASSYVGLGQGVGEQYF	TGTGCCAGCAGCTATGTCGGGCTGGGACAGGGGGTAGGGGAGCAGTACTTC
TRBJ2-2	TRBV7-2	-	-	CASSLGAGNTGELFF	TGTGCCAGCAGCTTAGGTGCGGGGAACACCGGGGAGCTGTTTTTT
TRBJ1-1	TRBV6-1	TRBD1	-	CASSEWGQMNTEAFF	TGTGCCAGCAGTGAATGGGGACAGATGAACACTGAAGCTTTCTTT
TRBJ2-1	TRBV4-2	-	-	CASSQEGFNEQFF	TGTGCCAGCAGCCAAGAAGGGTTCAATGAGCAGTTCTTC
TRBJ2-7	TRBV27	TRBD2	few	CASSQRTRLVYEQYF	TGTGCCAGCAGTCAGAGGACTAGGCTTGTTTACGAGCAGTACTTC
TRBJ2-5	TRBV28	TRBD2	-	CASSLLTAGVKETQYF	TGTGCCAGCAGTTTATTAACTGCGGGAGTCAAAGAGACCCAGTACTTC
TRBJ2-1	TRBV7-2	TRBD2	-	CASSKAGGPLNEQFF	TGTGCCAGCAGCAAAGCGGGAGGGCCTTTAAATGAGCAGTTCTTC
TRBJ2-2	TRBV6-1	TRBD2	once	CASMGLAGNTGELFF	TGTGCCAGCATGGGACTAGCGGGGAACACCGGGGAGCTGTTTTTT
TRBJ1-3	TRBV28	TRBD1	-	CASSFYFGWDRWGNTIYF	TGTGCCAGCAGTTTCTACTTCGGATGGGACAGGTGGGGAAACACCATATATTTT
TRBJ2-7	TRBV15	TRBD2	-	CATSRPPGEGSDEQYF	TGTGCCACCAGCAGACCCCCCGGGGAGGGAAGCGACGAGCAGTACTTC
TRBJ2-1	TRBV27	TRBD2	-	CASSFLASGHNEQFF	TGTGCCAGCAGTTTCTTGGCTAGCGGCCACAATGAGCAGTTCTTC
TRBJ2-7	TRBV25-1	TRBD2	-	CASSEQGLAGAYEQYF	TGTGCCAGCAGTGAACAGGGACTAGCGGGGGCCTACGAGCAGTACTTC
TRBJ1-3	TRBV9	-	-	CASSVEWAAVGNTIYF	TGTGCCAGCAGCGTAGAATGGGCGGCGGTGGGAAACACCATATATTTT
TRBJ1-2	TRBV19	-	few	CASSTGLRGYTF	TGTGCCAGTAGTACTGGATTGAGGGGCTACACCTTC